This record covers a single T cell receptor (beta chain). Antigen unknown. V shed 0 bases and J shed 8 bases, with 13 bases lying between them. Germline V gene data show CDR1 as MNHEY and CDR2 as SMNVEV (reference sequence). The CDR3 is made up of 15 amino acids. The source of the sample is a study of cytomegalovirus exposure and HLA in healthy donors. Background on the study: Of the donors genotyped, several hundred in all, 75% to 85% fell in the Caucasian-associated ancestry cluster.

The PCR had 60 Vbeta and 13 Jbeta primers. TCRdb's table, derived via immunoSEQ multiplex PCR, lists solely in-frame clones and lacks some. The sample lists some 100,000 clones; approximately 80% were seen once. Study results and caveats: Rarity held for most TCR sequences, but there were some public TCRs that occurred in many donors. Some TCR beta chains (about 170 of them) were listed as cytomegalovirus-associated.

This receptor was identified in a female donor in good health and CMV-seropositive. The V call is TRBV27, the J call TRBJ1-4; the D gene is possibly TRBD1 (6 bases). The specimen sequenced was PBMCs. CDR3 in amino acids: CASSLSLQGREKLFF. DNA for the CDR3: TGTGCCAGCAGTTTATCGTTACAGGGTCGGGAAAAACTGTTTTTT.